Described below is a single T cell receptor beta chain sequence and its context. Its antigen is not known. The V and J ends lost 5 bases and 5 bases respectively, with 13 bases between them. CDR3 length: 13 amino acids. Germline CDR1 is SGHTA and CDR2 is FQGNSA. The data originate from a study of response to subunit inactivated influenza vaccine. Study conclusions and caveats: Authors suggested few new T cells are recruited by each seasonal influenza vaccination.

MiXCR, applied by TCRdb to the RT-PCR reads, yields one record per CDR3 protein. Here the sample spans 500,000 or so distinct CDR3 sequences, approximately 16% being singletons. The TCR sequence derives from a man aged 45-69 years who received an inactivated influenza vaccine. This chain uses TRBV7-2 with TRBJ2-7; maybe TRBD1 (6 bases). The sample was CD4+ T cells sorted from PBMCs, taken around 25 months after vaccination. CDR3 sequence reads: CASSIDRSNEQYF. In nucleotides, the CDR3 is TGTGCCAGCAGCATCGACAGGTCCAACGAGCAGTACTTC.